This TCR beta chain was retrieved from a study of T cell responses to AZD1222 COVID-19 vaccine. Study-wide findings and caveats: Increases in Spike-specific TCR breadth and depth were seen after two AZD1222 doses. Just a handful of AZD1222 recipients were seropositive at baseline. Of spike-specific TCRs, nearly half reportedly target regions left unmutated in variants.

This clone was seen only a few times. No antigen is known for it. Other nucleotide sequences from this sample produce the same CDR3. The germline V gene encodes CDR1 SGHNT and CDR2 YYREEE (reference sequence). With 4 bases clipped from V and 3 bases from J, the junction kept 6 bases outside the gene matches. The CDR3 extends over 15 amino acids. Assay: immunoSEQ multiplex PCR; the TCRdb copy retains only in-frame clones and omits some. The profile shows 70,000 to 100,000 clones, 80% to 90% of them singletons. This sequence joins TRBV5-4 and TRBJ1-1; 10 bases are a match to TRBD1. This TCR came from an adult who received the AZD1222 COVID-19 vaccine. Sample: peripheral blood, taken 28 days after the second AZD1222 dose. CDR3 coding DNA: TGTGCCAGCAGCCTGGGACAGGGGTTGGACACTGAAGCTTTCTTT. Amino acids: CASSLGQGLDTEAFF.